This T cell receptor beta chain stems from a study of blood T cell repertoires in COVID-19. Study summary: Sites in the United States, Italy and Spain provided acute and convalescent COVID-19 samples. PBMCs, B-cell-depleted T cells, or T cells were the source of the cDNA or gDNA that made up the material.

CDR3 length: 12 amino acids. Trimming removed 1 base from V and 9 bases from J, with 10 bases in between. The germline V gene has CDR1 LGHNT and CDR2 FRNRAP. Original methodology: Amplifying reference gene primers gave estimates of nucleated cell counts. Libraries were prepared by immunoSEQ multiplex PCR; TCRdb keeps only in-frame clonotypes and omits some of them. For V, J and clone size, that table is used; D and trimming come from the DNA. The repertoire consists of fewer than 150,000 clones, with about 80% occurring once and the leading ten covering about 6.6%. This receptor was identified in a man aged 65-85 years with acute or convalescent COVID-19. The sample was peripheral blood. V usage is TRBV12-5 and J usage is TRBJ2-7, with D tentatively TRBD1 (6 bases). The CDR3 loop reads CASGLDGTRQYF. DNA for the CDR3: TGTGCTAGTGGTTTGGATGGGACAAGGCAGTACTTC.